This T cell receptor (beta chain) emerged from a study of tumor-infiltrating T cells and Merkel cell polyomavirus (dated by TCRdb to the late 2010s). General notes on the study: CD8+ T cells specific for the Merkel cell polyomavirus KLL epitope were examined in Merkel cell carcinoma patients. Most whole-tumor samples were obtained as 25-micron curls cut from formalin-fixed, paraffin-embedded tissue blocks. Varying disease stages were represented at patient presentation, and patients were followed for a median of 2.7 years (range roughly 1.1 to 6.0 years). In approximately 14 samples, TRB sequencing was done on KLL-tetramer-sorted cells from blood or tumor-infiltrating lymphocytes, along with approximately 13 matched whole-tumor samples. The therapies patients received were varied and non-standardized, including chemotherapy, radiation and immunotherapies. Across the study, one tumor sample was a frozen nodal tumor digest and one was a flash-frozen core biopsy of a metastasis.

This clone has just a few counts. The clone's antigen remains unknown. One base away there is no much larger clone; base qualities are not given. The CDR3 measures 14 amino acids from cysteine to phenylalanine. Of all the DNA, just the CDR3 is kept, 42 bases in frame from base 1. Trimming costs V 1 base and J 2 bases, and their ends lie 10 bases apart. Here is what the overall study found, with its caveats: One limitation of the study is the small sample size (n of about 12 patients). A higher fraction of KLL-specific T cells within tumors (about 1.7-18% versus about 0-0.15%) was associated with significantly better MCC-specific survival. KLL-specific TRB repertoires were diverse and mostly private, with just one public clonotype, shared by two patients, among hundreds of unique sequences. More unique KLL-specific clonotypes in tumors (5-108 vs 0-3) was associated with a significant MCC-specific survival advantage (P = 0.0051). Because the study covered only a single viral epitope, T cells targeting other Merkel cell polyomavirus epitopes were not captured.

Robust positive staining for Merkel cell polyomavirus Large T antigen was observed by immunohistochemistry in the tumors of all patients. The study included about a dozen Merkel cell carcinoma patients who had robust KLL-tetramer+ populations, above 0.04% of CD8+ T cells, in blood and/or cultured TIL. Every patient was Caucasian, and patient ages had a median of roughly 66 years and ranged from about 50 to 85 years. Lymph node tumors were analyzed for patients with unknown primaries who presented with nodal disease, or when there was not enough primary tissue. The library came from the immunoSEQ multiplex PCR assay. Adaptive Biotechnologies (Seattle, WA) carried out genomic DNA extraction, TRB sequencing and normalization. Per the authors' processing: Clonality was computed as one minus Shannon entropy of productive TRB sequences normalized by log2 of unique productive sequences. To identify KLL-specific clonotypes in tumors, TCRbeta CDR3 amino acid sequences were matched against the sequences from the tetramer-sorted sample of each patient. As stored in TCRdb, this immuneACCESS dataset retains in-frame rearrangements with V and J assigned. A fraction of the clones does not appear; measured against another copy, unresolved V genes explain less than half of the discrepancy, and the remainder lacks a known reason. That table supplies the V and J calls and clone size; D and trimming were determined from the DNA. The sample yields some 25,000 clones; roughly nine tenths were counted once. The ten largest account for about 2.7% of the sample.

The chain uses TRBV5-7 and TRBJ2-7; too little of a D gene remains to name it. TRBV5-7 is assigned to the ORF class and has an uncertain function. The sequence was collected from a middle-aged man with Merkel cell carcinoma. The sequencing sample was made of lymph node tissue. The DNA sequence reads TGTGCCAGCAGCTTGTTGGCACGAACCTACGAGCAGTACTTC. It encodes CASSLLARTYEQYF.